The clone carrying this T cell receptor (beta chain) was found a few times. What it recognizes is unknown. This CDR3 contains 15 residues. From germline, CDR1 is SGDLS and CDR2 YYNGEE. V gave up 0 bases and J gave up 9 bases; unmatched junction bases: 11. MiXCR was run by TCRdb on the reads, yielding one entry per CDR3 protein. The sample contains about 100,000 distinct CDR3 sequences, around 40% of which appear only once. This entry comes from a study of T cell repertoires in cytomegalovirus infection. Study background: Matching HLA type, along with CMV infection, was indicated by public TCR beta signatures.

Findings of the study overall: Summed public TCR beta family frequency identified CMV carriers bearing the relevant HLA. HLA-C-restricted TCR beta clonotypes specific for CMV led the ex vivo response.

The receptor comes from a human donor in good health (CMV status not recorded). Some clones in this sample may be carry-over from other donors' samples. Source: CD8+ T cells from cultured PBMCs, taken from culture after CMV antigen stimulation. The chain has TRBV9 and TRBJ1-1; 7 bases are shared with TRBD1. CDR3 region: CASSVATTGLGKAFF. CDR3 DNA sequence: TGTGCCAGCAGCGTAGCTACGACAGGGTTAGGGAAAGCTTTCTTT.